This T cell receptor (beta chain) is drawn from a study of OX40 agonist ivuxolimab in advanced cancers. Study-wide findings and caveats: Mean expanded clone counts were higher in CD8+ than CD4+ T cells.

A single count supports this clone. Its antigen remains unknown. Generated by immunoSEQ multiplex PCR, the TCRdb table keeps only in-frame clones and is missing some. Here the sample spans roughly 20,000 clones, 70% to 80% being singletons. The trim removed 5 bases at V and 4 bases at J, leaving 5 bases unmatched. This CDR3 spans 13 amino acids. Per germline, CDR1 MNHEY and CDR2 SMNVEV (reference sequence). The sequencing used CD4+ or CD8+ T cells sorted from blood, collected in a trial of the OX40 agonist ivuxolimab. This clonotype originated in an adult with an advanced solid tumor such as melanoma, head and neck, liver or kidney cancer. V is TRBV27 and J is TRBJ2-7, with TRBD1 matching over 7 bases. The CDR3 DNA is TGTGCCAGCAGTCCGGGACAGTCATACGAGCAGTACTTC. It is translated as CASSPGQSYEQYF.